This T cell receptor (beta chain) was sequenced for a study of blood T cell repertoires in COVID-19. Participants spanned ages roughly 18 to 90 years and resided in about 25 US areas. Sequenced by immunoSEQ multiplex PCR; TCRdb stores in-frame clones only, minus some. The sample contains 280,000 or so clones, about 83% of which appear only once. Germline V gene lookup returns CDR1 DFQATT and CDR2 SNEGSKA (reference sequence). The CDR3 sequence is 14 residues long. V lost 3 bases, J lost 2 bases, and 7 bases stayed unmatched. The chain couples TRBV20-1 to TRBJ2-7; 7 bases are shared with TRBD2. The specimen sequenced was PBMCs or T cells enriched from blood (not recorded which). The sequence was obtained from a woman in her forties who had recovered from COVID-19. CDR3: CSASGTTRTYEQYF. The CDR3 nucleotides read TGCAGTGCTAGTGGGACTACGAGAACCTACGAGCAGTACTTC.